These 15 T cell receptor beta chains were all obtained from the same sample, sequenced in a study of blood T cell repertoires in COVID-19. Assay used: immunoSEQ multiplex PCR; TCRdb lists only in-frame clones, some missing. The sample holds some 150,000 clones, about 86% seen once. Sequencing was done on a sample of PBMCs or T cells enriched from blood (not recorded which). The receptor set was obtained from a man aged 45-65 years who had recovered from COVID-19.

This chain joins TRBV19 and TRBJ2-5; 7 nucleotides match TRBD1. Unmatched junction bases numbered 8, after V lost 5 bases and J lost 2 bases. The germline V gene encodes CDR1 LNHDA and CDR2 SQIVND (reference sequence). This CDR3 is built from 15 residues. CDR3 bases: TGTGCCAGTAGTGGTACAGGGGTGCCACAAGAGACCCAGTACTTC. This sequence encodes CASSGTGVPQETQYF.

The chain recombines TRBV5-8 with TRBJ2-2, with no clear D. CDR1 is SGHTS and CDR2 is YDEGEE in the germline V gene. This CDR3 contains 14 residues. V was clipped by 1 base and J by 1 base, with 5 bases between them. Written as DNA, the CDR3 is TGTGCCAGCAGCTTGCCCCAGAACACCGGGGAGCTGTTTTTT. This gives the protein CASSLPQNTGELFF.

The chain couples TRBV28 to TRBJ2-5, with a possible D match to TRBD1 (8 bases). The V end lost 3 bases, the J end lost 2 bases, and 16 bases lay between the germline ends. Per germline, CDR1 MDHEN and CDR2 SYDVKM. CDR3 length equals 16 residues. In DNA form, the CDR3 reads TGTGCCAGCAGTTTCAGTGGACAGGGAGGGCAAGAGACCCAGTACTTC. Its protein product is CASSFSGQGGQETQYF.

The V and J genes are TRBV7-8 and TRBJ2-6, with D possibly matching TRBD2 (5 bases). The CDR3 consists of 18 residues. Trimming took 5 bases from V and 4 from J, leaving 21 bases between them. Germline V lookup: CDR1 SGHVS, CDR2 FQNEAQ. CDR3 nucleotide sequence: TGTGCCAGCAGCGAGACGGTGGTCGGCCCGGGGGGGGCCAACGTCCTGACTTTC. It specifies CASSETVVGPGGANVLTF.

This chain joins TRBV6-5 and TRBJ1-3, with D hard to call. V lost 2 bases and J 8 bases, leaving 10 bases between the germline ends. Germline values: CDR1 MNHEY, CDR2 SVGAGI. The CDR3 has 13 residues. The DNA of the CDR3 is TGTGCCAGCAGTTACACGAAGGGAGACACCATATATTTT. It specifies CASSYTKGDTIYF.

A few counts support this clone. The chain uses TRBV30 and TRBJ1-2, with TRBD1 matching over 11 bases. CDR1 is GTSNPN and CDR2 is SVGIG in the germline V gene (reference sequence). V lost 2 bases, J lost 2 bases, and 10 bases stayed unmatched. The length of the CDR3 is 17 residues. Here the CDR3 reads CAWSHRRTGGANYGYTF. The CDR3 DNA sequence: TGTGCCTGGAGTCACCGTAGGACAGGGGGCGCAAACTATGGCTACACCTTC.

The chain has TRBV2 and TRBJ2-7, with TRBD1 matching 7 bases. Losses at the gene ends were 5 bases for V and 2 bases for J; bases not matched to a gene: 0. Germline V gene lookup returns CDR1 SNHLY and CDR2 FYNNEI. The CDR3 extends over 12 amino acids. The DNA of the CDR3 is TGTGCCAGCAGTCAGGGGGCCTACGAGCAGTACTTC. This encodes CASSQGAYEQYF.

CDR3 residues: CASSQGGLAGDTQYF. The CDR3 bases are TGCGCCAGCAGCCAAGGGGGACTAGCGGGGGATACGCAGTATTTT. The rearrangement uses TRBV4-3 and TRBJ2-3; 13 bases fit TRBD2. Per germline, CDR1 LGHNA and CDR2 YSLEER. The CDR3 has 15 amino acids. The junction had 1 base not matched to a gene; V was cut back by 1 base and J by 6 bases.

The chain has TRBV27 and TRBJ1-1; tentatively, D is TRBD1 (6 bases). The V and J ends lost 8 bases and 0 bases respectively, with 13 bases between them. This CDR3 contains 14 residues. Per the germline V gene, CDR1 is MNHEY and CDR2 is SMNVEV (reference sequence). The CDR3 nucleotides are TGTGCCAGCGGTCGACAGGAGGTGAACACTGAAGCTTTCTTT. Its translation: CASGRQEVNTEAFF.

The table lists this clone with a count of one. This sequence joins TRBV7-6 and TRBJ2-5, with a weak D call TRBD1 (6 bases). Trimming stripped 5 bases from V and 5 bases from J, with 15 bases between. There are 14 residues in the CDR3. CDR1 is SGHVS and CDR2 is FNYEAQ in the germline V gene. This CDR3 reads CASSQTGPAETQYF. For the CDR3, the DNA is TGTGCCAGCAGCCAAACAGGGCCCGCGGAGACCCAGTACTTC.

CDR3 sequence reads: CASSLGPIAGAKNEQFF. The CDR3, as DNA: TGTGCCAGCAGCTTGGGACCCATAGCGGGGGCCAAAAATGAGCAGTTCTTC. The chain couples TRBV11-3 to TRBJ2-1, with TRBD2 matching over 9 bases. With V trimmed by 3 bases and J by 7 bases, 13 bases remained unmatched. CDR3 length: 17 residues. Germline loops: CDR1 SGHNT, CDR2 YENEEA.

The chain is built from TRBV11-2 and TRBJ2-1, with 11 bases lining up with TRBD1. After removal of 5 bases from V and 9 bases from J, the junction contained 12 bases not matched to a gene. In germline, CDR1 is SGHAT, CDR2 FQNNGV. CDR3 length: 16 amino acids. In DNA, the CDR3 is TGTGCCAGCAGCCAGGACACCGGGACAGGGGGGGGTGAGCAGTTCTTC. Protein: CASSQDTGTGGGEQFF.

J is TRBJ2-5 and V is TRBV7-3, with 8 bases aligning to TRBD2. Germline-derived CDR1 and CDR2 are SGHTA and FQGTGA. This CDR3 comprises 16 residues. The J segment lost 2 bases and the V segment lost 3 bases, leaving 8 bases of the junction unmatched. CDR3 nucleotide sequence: TGTGCCAGCAGCTTTTCGGGGGGGCTTTTTCAAGAGACCCAGTACTTC. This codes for CASSFSGGLFQETQYF.

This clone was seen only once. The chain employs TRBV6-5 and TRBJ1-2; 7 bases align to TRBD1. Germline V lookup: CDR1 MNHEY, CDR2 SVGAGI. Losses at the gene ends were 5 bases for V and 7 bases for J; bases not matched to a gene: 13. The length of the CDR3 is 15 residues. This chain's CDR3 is CASSRTVDREAGYTF. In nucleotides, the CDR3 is TGTGCCAGCAGTAGAACAGTAGACAGGGAGGCTGGCTACACCTTC.

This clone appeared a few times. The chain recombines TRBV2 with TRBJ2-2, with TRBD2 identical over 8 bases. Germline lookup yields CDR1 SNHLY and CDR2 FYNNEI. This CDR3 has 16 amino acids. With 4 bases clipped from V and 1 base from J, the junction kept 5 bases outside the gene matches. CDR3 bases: TGTGCCAGCAGTGGCGGGACTAGTTGGAACACCGGGGAGCTGTTTTTT. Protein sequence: CASSGGTSWNTGELFF. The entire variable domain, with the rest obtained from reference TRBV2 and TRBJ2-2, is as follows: EPEVTQTPSHQVTQMGQEVILRCVPISNHLYFYWYRQILGQKVEFLVSFYNNEISEKSEIFDDQFSVERPDGSNFTLKIRSTKLEDSAMYFCASSGGTSWNTGELFFGEGSRLTVL.